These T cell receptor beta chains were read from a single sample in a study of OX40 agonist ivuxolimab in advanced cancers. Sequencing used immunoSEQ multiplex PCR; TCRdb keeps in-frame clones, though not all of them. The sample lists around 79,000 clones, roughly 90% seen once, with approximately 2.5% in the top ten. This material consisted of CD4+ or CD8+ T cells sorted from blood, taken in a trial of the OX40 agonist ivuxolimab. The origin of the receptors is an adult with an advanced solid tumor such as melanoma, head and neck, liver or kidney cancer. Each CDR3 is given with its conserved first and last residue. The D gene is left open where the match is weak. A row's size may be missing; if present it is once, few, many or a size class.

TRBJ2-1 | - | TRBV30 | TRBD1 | TGTGCCTGGAGTGTACAGGGGCCCGCCGGGCAGTTCTTC | CAWSVQGPAGQFF
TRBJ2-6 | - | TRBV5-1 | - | TGCGCCAGCAGCGCACCGTTGACTGGGGCCAACGTCCTGACTTTC | CASSAPLTGANVLTF
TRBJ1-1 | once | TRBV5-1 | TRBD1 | TGCGCCAGCAGCCTCCTGAACAGGGGCACTGAAGCTTTCTTT | CASSLLNRGTEAFF
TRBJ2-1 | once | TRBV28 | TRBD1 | TGTGCCAGCAGTTTCGACTTACAGGGGGGCGATGAGCAGTTCTTC | CASSFDLQGGDEQFF
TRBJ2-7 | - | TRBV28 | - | TGTGCCAGCAGCAGTCCCGCGGCGACTAGCTACGAGCAGTACTTC | CASSSPAATSYEQYF
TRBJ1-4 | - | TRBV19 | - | TGTGCCAGTAGTATAGAAGTTCGACGCGAAAAACTGTTTTTT | CASSIEVRREKLFF
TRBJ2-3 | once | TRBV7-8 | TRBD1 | TGTGCCAGCAGCGTCGACAGGGGGGGCACAGATACGCAGTATTTT | CASSVDRGGTDTQYF
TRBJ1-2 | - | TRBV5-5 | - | TGTGCCAGCAGCTTCCTTGAGGCTGGCTACACCTTC | CASSFLEAGYTF
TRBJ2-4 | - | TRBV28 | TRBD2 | TGTGCCAGCAGAGGTGGGACTAGCGGATACAAAAACATTCAGTACTTC | CASRGGTSGYKNIQYF
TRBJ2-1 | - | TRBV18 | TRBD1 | TGTGCCAGCTCACCGAAGGCGGACAGGGGGGGTCGCGAGCAGTTCTTC | CASSPKADRGGREQFF
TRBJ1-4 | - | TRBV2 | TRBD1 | TGTGCCAGCAGCCCCCAGGGGGGTAGGGAAAAACTGTTTTTT | CASSPQGGREKLFF
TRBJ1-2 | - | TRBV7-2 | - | TGTGCCAGCAGGCGGGACTATGGCTACACCTTC | CASRRDYGYTF
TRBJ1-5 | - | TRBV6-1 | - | TGTGCCAGCAGTGAAGCGGAGACTTATAGCAATCAGCCCCAGCATTTT | CASSEAETYSNQPQHF
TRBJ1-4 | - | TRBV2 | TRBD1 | TGTGCCAGCAGTGGCCAGGGGGCGGGGGAAAAACTGTTTTTT | CASSGQGAGEKLFF
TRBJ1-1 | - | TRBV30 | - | TGTGCCTGGAGTATTGGGTCTGAAGCTTTCTTT | CAWSIGSEAFF
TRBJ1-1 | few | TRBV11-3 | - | TGTGCCAGCAGCTTTCCCCGGGACGGGAACACTGAAGCTTTCTTT | CASSFPRDGNTEAFF
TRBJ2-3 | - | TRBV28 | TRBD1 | TGTGCCAGCAGGTCGACAGGGATCTTCGCCACAGATACGCAGTATTTT | CASRSTGIFATDTQYF
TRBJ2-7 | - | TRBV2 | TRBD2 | TGTGCCAGCAACCTTGGGGGGGTCGGTAACGAGCAGTACTTC | CASNLGGVGNEQYF
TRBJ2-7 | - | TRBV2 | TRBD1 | TGTGCCAGCAGTGACCTCCGGGACAGGTTCAACGAGCAGTACTTC | CASSDLRDRFNEQYF
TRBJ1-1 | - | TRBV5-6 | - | TGTGCCAGCAGCTTAGGAGGAAACACTGAAGCTTTCTTT | CASSLGGNTEAFF
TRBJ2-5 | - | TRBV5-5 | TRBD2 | TGTGCCAGCAGCTTGGTCGGCGGGGGCCAAGAGACCCAGTACTTC | CASSLVGGGQETQYF
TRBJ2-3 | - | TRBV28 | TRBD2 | TGTGCCAGCAGTCCCAGACTGGGCGGGAGTATCACAGATACGCAGTATTTT | CASSPRLGGSITDTQYF
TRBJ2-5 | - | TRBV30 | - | TGTGCCGCAGGGGCAATAGAAGAGACCCAGTACTTC | CAAGAIEETQYF
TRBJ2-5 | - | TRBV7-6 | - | TGTGCCAGCAGCTTAGTCGCATCATTCCAAGAGACCCAGTACTTC | CASSLVASFQETQYF
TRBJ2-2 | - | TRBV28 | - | TGTGCCAGCAGCCCCGGGGGCAGGGGGTCCGGGGAGCTGTTTTTT | CASSPGGRGSGELFF